What follows is one T cell receptor beta chain and its context. This clonotype has a handful of counts. This clone's antigen is unknown. No much larger clone exists at a distance of one base, and base qualities are not known. Set within a cohort of healthcare workers in London, UK, this nested case-control study involved weekly PCR testing of nasopharyngeal swabs along with blood sampling. Between 23 and 31 March 2020, the week of the UK lockdown, healthcare workers were enrolled and then followed up weekly for as long as 16 weeks. Library construction relied on 5' RACE. Instrument used: NextSeq 500. To correct for sequencing error and PCR bias, the TCR library protocol tagged individual cDNA molecules with unique molecular identifiers. Sequencing covered both TCR alpha and beta chains, and within each sample the abundances of alpha and beta sequences were tightly co-correlated. The authors' pipeline ran thus. V gene, J gene and CDR3 annotation of TCR sequences was performed with Decombinator V4. Expanded TCRs were defined as changing significantly between any two time points under a Poisson model with p below 0.0001. TCR abundances were normalised to the total number of TCRs sequenced per sample and were expressed as counts per million. MAIT TCRs were defined by TRAV1-2 paired with TRAJ12, TRAJ20 or TRAJ33, and iNKT TCRs by TRAV10 paired with TRAJ18. VDJdb, accessed 1 November 2021, was searched for CMV, EBV and SARS-CoV-2 annotated TCRs, excluding TCRs annotated for multiple antigens. Using fastp trimming at Q25 and MiXCR clonotype assembly, TCRdb reanalyzed the public sequencing data and kept in-frame beta chains. A single entry per CDR3 protein holds the most common genes and DNA from its merged rows. TCRdb assigned the V and J calls; the authors' analysis was not used. The sample data list about 44,000 distinct CDR3 sequences, and approximately 12% of these were observed just once. The ten most abundant clones make up more than 15% of the sample.

The data originate from a study of early T cells in non-severe SARS-CoV-2 infection (TCRdb year 2021). Concerning the study at large: Because TCR sequencing relied on bulk RNA taken from unsorted whole blood, pairing of alpha and beta chains was not possible. Results and caveats for the whole study, not just this receptor: Matching against VDJdb was skewed toward anti-spike CD8 responses, likely underestimated virus-specific expansions, and missed private and CD4 specificities.

The germline V gene provides CDR1 LGHNA and CDR2 YSLEER. The CDR3 contains 14 residues, cysteine and phenylalanine counted. Just the 42-base CDR3 DNA is kept, in frame starting at base 1. V drops 4 bases and J drops 5 bases, leaving 11 bases in between. The receptor was derived from an adult who was a healthcare worker with PCR-confirmed SARS-CoV-2 infection or an uninfected control (not recorded which). Material: whole blood. Recombination connected TRBV4-3 to TRBJ1-4, with no confident D gene call. The nucleotide sequence is TGCGCCAGCAGCCTGACACTCCAAAATGAAAAACTGTTTTTT. This encodes CASSLTLQNEKLFF.